This T cell receptor (beta chain) was profiled in a study of monozygotic twins with inflammatory bowel disease. This CDR3 comprises 15 residues. The V gene's germline CDR1 is SQVTM and CDR2 ANQGSEA. About this clonotype itself: Its matching antigen is unknown.

Blood, more than 2 ml, was drawn per donor. Reanalyzing the 5' RACE reads, TCRdb keeps one entry per CDR3 protein, without DNA. This sample contains about 350,000 distinct CDR3 sequences. Study results and limitations: Compared with healthy co-twins, IBD patients showed reduced TCRbeta repertoire diversity by inverse Simpson.

The receptor comes from a human donor with ulcerative colitis or Crohn's disease, or a healthy co-twin of an affected twin (not recorded which). The sequenced sample consisted of blood. The genes are TRBV29-1 and TRBJ2-7; TCRdb's D call of TRBD1 is untestable without DNA. CDR3 sequence: CSVEDPQGYPYEQYF.